This T cell receptor (beta chain) was captured in a study of CD8 T cells in Susac syndrome. Overall study context: Patients with Susac syndrome had blood drawn and were at that point therapy-naive, on corticosteroids, or on intravenous immunoglobulin alone.

Details on this clonotype: Its matching antigen is unknown.

Peripheral blood CD8+ and CD4+ T cells were profiled by TCR beta sequencing. TEMRA cells were FACS-enriched, unlike CD8+ and CD4+ T cells, which were negatively isolated. RNA amounts of roughly 0.5 to 1 ug underwent reverse transcription with random hexamers. TCRdb ran MiXCR on the immunoSEQ multiplex PCR reads and lists one entry per CDR3 protein. Among fewer than 85,000 distinct CDR3 sequences, roughly 94% were seen once, and the ten largest hold over 0.35%. V lost 6 bases, J lost 3 bases, and 12 bases lay in between. Germline loops: CDR1 MDHEN, CDR2 SYDVKM. This CDR3 is built from 14 residues. Regarding the study as a whole: Individuals included in the TCR sequencing and HLA analysis were acknowledged by the study to be relatively few in number.

Sequenced sample: CD8+ T cells from PBMCs. The clonotype comes from a human donor with Susac syndrome. The chain combines TRBV28 with TRBJ1-5, with D hard to call. The CDR3 protein is CASSPWVINQPQHF. CDR3 nucleotides: TGTGCCAGCAGCCCCTGGGTTATCAATCAGCCCCAGCATTTT.